A single sample gave rise to the 19 T cell receptor beta chains below, sequenced in a study of beta chain features in type 1 diabetes. The study, taken as a whole, reports: A moderate, significant TCRB CDR3 shortening appeared in type 1 diabetes across four CD4+ subsets.

These receptors' targets are unknown. Every bit of the isolated RNA underwent reverse transcription, so sequencing read expressed TCRB transcripts. Sequenced by immunoSEQ multiplex PCR; TCRdb stores in-frame clones only, minus some. The top ten clones hold roughly 0.028% of a sample with fewer than 300,000 clones, about 20% of them seen once. Material: naive CD4+ T cells from blood. Source of these receptors: a woman between 40 and 55 years old with type 1 diabetes.

V gene TRBV4-3 combines with J gene TRBJ1-1; weak D call: TRBD1 (5 bases). CDR1 LGHNA and CDR2 YSLEER come from the germline V gene. V was trimmed by 4 bases and J by 1 base, leaving 10 bases between them. The CDR3 runs to 14 residues. CDR3 amino acids: CASSLIDRNTEAFF. CDR3 in DNA: TGCGCCAGCAGCCTCATCGACAGGAACACTGAAGCTTTCTTT.

The CDR3 is CASSSGQETQYF. The CDR3 DNA reads TGTGCCAGCAGCTCAGGGCAAGAGACCCAGTACTTC. The V and J genes are TRBV7-2 and TRBJ2-5, with D possibly TRBD1 on 5 matching bases. The length of the CDR3 is 12 residues. In germline, CDR1 is SGHTA, CDR2 FQGNSA. V gave up 4 bases and J gave up 2 bases, with 5 bases separating them.

V gene TRBV9 combines with J gene TRBJ2-5, with 7 bases aligning to TRBD2. Unmatched junction bases numbered 1, after V lost 0 bases and J lost 5 bases. CDR1 and CDR2 from the germline V gene are SGDLS and YYNGEE. This CDR3 region has 13 residues. CDR3 in DNA: TGTGCCAGCAGCGTAGGGGAGGGGGAGACCCAGTACTTC. Amino acid sequence: CASSVGEGETQYF.

This sequence joins TRBV7-2 and TRBJ1-1; 7 bases match TRBD1. The trim removed 6 bases at V and 5 bases at J, leaving 15 bases unmatched. The V gene's germline CDR1 is SGHTA and CDR2 FQGNSA. CDR3 size: 16 residues. CDR3 sequence: CASSPGTDAPGTEAFF. The CDR3 DNA reads TGTGCCAGCAGTCCCGGGACAGACGCGCCAGGGACTGAAGCTTTCTTT.

This sequence joins TRBV6-4 and TRBJ1-1, with D uncertain. V lost 6 bases and J lost 0, with 8 bases in between. Per the germline V gene, CDR1 is MRHNA and CDR2 is SNTAGT. The CDR3 runs to 13 residues. CDR3 amino acids: CASSPTLNTEAFF. CDR3 DNA: TGTGCCAGCAGCCCTACTTTGAACACTGAAGCTTTCTTT.

This clone showed up just a few times. This chain links TRBV28 with TRBJ2-1; 7 bases map to TRBD2. V was pared by 8 bases and J by 0 bases, with 7 bases of the junction left unmatched. CDR1 is MDHEN, CDR2 SYDVKM, per germline. The CDR3 contains 15 residues. CDR3: CASCPGDYSYNEQFF. CDR3 DNA: TGTGCCAGCTGCCCTGGGGACTACTCCTACAATGAGCAGTTCTTC.

This clone was picked up a small number of times. The J gene is TRBJ1-1, the V gene TRBV9; 7 nucleotides align to TRBD1. Germline CDR1 and CDR2: SGDLS and YYNGEE. The CDR3 extends over 16 amino acids. V shed 0 bases and J 3 bases; nucleotides not matched to a gene: 8. CDR3 nucleotides: TGTGCCAGCAGCGTAGGACAACAGGGGAGTTACACTGAAGCTTTCTTT. Residues: CASSVGQQGSYTEAFF.

The CDR3 is CASSPGGGRSYNEQFF. The CDR3 region has the DNA TGTGCCAGCAGCCCCGGCGGGGGCCGCTCCTACAATGAGCAGTTCTTC. The chain combines TRBV7-2 with TRBJ2-1; perhaps TRBD2 as D (7 bases). Trimming cost V 5 bases and J 0 bases, with 14 bases left between them. The CDR3 loop spans 16 amino acids. Germline V gene data show CDR1 as SGHTA and CDR2 as FQGNSA.

This chain uses TRBV7-8 with TRBJ2-2, with 7 bases identical to TRBD2. The germline V gene has CDR1 SGHVS and CDR2 FQNEAQ. This CDR3 comprises 17 residues. V lost 4 bases and J lost 8; bases outside the gene matches: 16. CDR3 loop: CASSSYAMGLGGGELFF. The CDR3 DNA reads TGTGCCAGCAGCTCATATGCAATGGGCCTGGGAGGGGGGGAGCTGTTTTTT.

The chain employs TRBV19 and TRBJ1-2; D not certain. The CDR3 is 14 amino acids. Trimming cost V 6 bases and J 0 bases, with 11 bases left between them. The germline CDR1 and CDR2 sequences are LNHDA and SQIVND (reference sequence). The CDR3 loop is CASSRGEPNYGYTF. CDR3 DNA sequence: TGTGCCAGTAGCCGCGGCGAGCCTAACTATGGCTACACCTTC.

A few counts support this clone. The gene calls are TRBV29-1 and TRBJ1-1; possibly TRBD1 for D (6 bases). Germline CDR1 reads SQVTM; CDR2 reads ANQGSEA. Between the trimmed V and J ends, which lost 6 bases and 0 bases, there was a span of 20 bases. This CDR3 is built from 16 residues. CDR3 protein: CSVFGGGPGMNTEAFF. CDR3 coding DNA: TGCAGCGTCTTCGGGGGGGGCCCGGGCATGAACACTGAAGCTTTCTTT. Full variable domain (remainder filled in from reference TRBV29-1 and TRBJ1-1): SAVISQKPSRDICQRGTSLTIQCQVDSQVTMMFWYRQQPGQSLTLIATANQGSEATYESGFVIDKFPISRPNLTFSTLTVSNMSPEDSSIYLCSVFGGGPGMNTEAFFGQGTRLTVV.

V is TRBV5-1 and J is TRBJ2-2; no clear D gene. This CDR3 spans 14 amino acids. Germline V gene lookup returns CDR1 SGHRS and CDR2 YFSETQ. Deletions cut 1 base from V and 1 base from J, with 5 bases between. Here the CDR3 DNA reads TGCGCCAGCAGCTTGACCGGGAACACCGGGGAGCTGTTTTTT. Amino acid sequence: CASSLTGNTGELFF.

V usage is TRBV5-1 and J usage is TRBJ2-7, with D perhaps matching TRBD2 (6 bases). The V end was cut by 4 bases, the J end by 3 bases, with 11 bases between. Germline CDR1 reads SGHRS; CDR2 reads YFSETQ. The CDR3 spans 13 residues. The chain's CDR3 is CASSDPGSYEQYF. The CDR3 bases are TGCGCCAGCAGCGACCCCGGGAGCTACGAGCAGTACTTC.

For the CDR3, the DNA is TGTGCCAGCAGCCAGGACAGGGACGGAGAGACCCAGTACTTC. It codes for CASSQDRDGETQYF. The chain couples TRBV11-1 to TRBJ2-5; 8 bases map to TRBD1. With V trimmed by 5 bases and J by 4 bases, 6 bases remained unmatched. Germline assignment: CDR1 SGHAT and CDR2 FQDESV (reference sequence). The CDR3 totals 14 residues.

The chain is built from TRBV2 and TRBJ2-7, with D possibly TRBD2 on 5 matching bases. V was shortened by 8 bases and J by 3 bases, with 11 bases between the two germline ends. Germline V CDR1 and CDR2: SNHLY, FYNNEI. The CDR3 is 12 amino acids. This chain's CDR3 is CASGGPNYEQYF. The CDR3 DNA sequence: TGTGCCAGCGGAGGACCCAACTACGAGCAGTACTTC.

The J gene is TRBJ2-7, the V gene TRBV30, with 7 nucleotides matching TRBD1. CDR1 is GTSNPN, CDR2 SVGIG, per germline (reference sequence). The V gene end was trimmed by 1 base and the J gene end by 2 bases; junction bases not matched to a gene: 5. The CDR3 totals 14 residues. The CDR3 reads CAWSGGGLAYEQYF. DNA of the CDR3: TGTGCCTGGAGTGGAGGGGGCCTCGCCTACGAGCAGTACTTC.

This clone was seen only a few times. This chain joins TRBV19 and TRBJ1-4; no reliable D call. There are 15 residues in the CDR3. Trimming left V 6 bases short and J 8 bases short, with 19 bases between. Germline CDR1 reads LNHDA; CDR2 reads SQIVND (reference sequence). The CDR3 reads CASSLVAESGEKLFF. Written as DNA, the CDR3 is TGTGCCAGTAGCCTAGTTGCCGAGAGCGGCGAAAAACTGTTTTTT. The complete variable domain, with remaining parts taken from reference TRBV19 and TRBJ1-4, reads DGGITQSPKYLFRKEGQNVTLSCEQNLNHDAMYWYRQDPGQGLRLIYYSQIVNDFQKGDIAEGYSVSREKKESFPLTVTSAQKNPTAFYLCASSLVAESGEKLFFGSGTQLSVL.

The genes are TRBV5-6 and TRBJ2-7; D may be TRBD1 (6 bases). From germline, CDR1 is SGHDT and CDR2 YYEEEE. V lost 3 bases to trimming and J lost 2 bases, with 18 bases between them. This CDR3 comprises 16 residues. CDR3 protein: CASSSGRRGGPYEQYF. Here the CDR3 DNA reads TGTGCCAGCAGCTCTGGAAGGAGAGGGGGTCCCTACGAGCAGTACTTC.

The sample holds a few counts of this clone. This rearrangement joins TRBV7-9 to TRBJ1-2; TRBD1 aligns across 9 bases. V lost 5 bases and J lost 8; bases outside the gene matches: 12. This CDR3 is 15 amino acids long. Germline assignment: CDR1 SEHNR and CDR2 FQNEAQ (reference sequence). CDR3 DNA sequence: TGTGCCAGCAGCCCCATCCGGGACAGGGAATCGGGCTACACCTTC. Translating gives CASSPIRDRESGYTF.